The table lists the clone carrying this T cell receptor (beta chain) with a few counts. The sample originates from a study of response to subunit inactivated influenza vaccine. MiXCR, run by TCRdb on the RT-PCR reads, gives a single entry per CDR3 protein. The sample lists about 620,000 distinct CDR3 sequences, 10% to 15% occurring once. The CDR3 runs to 16 residues. V gave up 0 bases and J gave up 9 bases; unmatched junction bases: 13. Germline-derived CDR1 and CDR2 are DFQATT and SNEGSKA (reference sequence). This chain connects TRBV20-1 to TRBJ2-1; 8 bases align to TRBD2. The receptor was derived from a man in his fifties or sixties who received an inactivated influenza vaccine. The sequencing here drew on PBMCs from blood, taken on the day of vaccination. CDR3 sequence: CSARDMRTSQFLEQFF. The CDR3 DNA sequence: TGCAGTGCTAGAGATATGAGGACTAGCCAGTTCCTTGAGCAGTTCTTC.